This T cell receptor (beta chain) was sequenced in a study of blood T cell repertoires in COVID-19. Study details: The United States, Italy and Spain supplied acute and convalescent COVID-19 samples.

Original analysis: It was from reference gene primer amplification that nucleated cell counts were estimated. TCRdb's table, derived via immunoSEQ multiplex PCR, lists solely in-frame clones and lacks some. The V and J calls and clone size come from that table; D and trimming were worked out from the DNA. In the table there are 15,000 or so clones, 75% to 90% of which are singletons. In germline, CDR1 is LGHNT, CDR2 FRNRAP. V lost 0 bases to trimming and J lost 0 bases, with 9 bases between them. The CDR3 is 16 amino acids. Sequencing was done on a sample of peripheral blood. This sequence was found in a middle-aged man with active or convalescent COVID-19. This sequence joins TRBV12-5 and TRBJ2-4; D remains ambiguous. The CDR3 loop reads CASGLVVTSAKNIQYF. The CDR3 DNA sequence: TGTGCTAGTGGTTTGGTAGTTACTTCAGCCAAAAACATTCAGTACTTC.